The entry that follows covers one TCR beta chain sequence. Its cognate antigen is unknown. Other DNA sequences in this sample translate to the same CDR3. This sample was taken from a study of T cell responses to AZD1222 COVID-19 vaccine. General study findings and limits: Repertoires were sampled only after the peak T cell response.

With V trimmed by 4 bases and J by 4 bases, 3 bases remained unmatched. Germline V gene data show CDR1 as SGHRS and CDR2 as YFSETQ. CDR3 length equals 14 residues. Generated by immunoSEQ multiplex PCR, the TCRdb table keeps only in-frame clones and is missing some. The sample lists 100,000 or so clones, about 80% seen once, with 4% to 6% in the top ten. This TCR derives from an adult in good health. This chain links TRBV5-1 with TRBJ2-3, with 10 bases that match TRBD1. Source: peripheral blood, taken on day 0 of AZD1222 vaccination. The CDR3 nucleotides read TGCGCCAGCAGCGAGGGGACAGGGGCAGATACGCAGTATTTT. Its translation: CASSEGTGADTQYF.